Shown below are 8 T cell receptor beta chains from a single sample sequenced in a study of T cells in Graves' hyperthyroidism and ophthalmopathy. It was RNA transcripts that yielded the amplified TCR beta CDR3 regions. The TCR CDR3 first-round RT-PCR relied on the HTBI primer set. TCRdb independently ran MiXCR on the multiplex PCR reads; one entry per CDR3 protein. There are 300,000 to 350,000 distinct CDR3 sequences in the sample; about a sixth occur only once, and less than 20% lies in the top ten. Input material: blood. Every receptor here comes from a woman aged 40 to 50 with Graves' ophthalmopathy.

This clonotype appeared many times. The chain couples TRBV11-2 to TRBJ2-5, with no clear D. V dropped 2 bases and J dropped 2 bases, with 9 bases sitting between them. The CDR3 contains 14 residues. Germline V CDR1 and CDR2: SGHAT, FQNNGV. The CDR3 sequence: CASSLSLWQETQYF. DNA of the CDR3: TGTGCCAGCAGCTTATCGCTGTGGCAAGAGACCCAGTACTTC.

The sample holds many counts of this clonotype. The chain combines TRBV28 with TRBJ1-5, with D possibly being TRBD1 (5 bases). The CDR3 is 15 amino acids. Germline V gene data show CDR1 as MDHEN and CDR2 as SYDVKM. With 5 bases removed from V and 3 bases from J, the gap between germline ends came to 14 bases. The CDR3 protein is CASSPPGTNNQPQHF. CDR3 DNA sequence: TGTGCCAGCAGTCCCCCCGGGACCAACAATCAGCCCCAGCATTTT.

There are many counts of this clonotype. This chain connects TRBV29-1 to TRBJ1-3, with D hard to call. Germline CDR1 is SQVTM and CDR2 is ANQGSEA. Trimming cost V 5 bases and J 5 bases, with 10 bases left between them. The length of the CDR3 is 12 residues. The CDR3 sequence is CSVSGNRNTIYF. The CDR3 DNA reads TGCAGCGTTTCGGGGAATCGAAACACCATATATTTT.

This clonotype turned up a few times. The rearrangement links TRBV28 to TRBJ2-5; 10 bases are a match to TRBD1. Germline values: CDR1 MDHEN, CDR2 SYDVKM. This CDR3 has 15 amino acids. After removal of 7 bases from V and 0 bases from J, the junction contained 5 bases not matched to a gene. CDR3 protein: CASNQGQGNQETQYF. The CDR3 DNA sequence: TGTGCCAGCAACCAGGGACAGGGGAACCAAGAGACCCAGTACTTC.

V is TRBV6-1 and J is TRBJ1-6; D unresolved. Germline V gene lookup returns CDR1 MNHNS and CDR2 SASEGT. This CDR3 is 14 amino acids long. V gave up 7 bases and J gave up 6 bases, with 13 bases separating them. Here the CDR3 reads CASTRDSGNSPLHF. CDR3 bases: TGTGCCAGCACGAGGGATTCGGGTAATTCACCCCTCCACTTT.

In this sample, this clonotype turned up many times. The rearrangement joins TRBV20-1 to TRBJ2-7; 7 bases line up with TRBD1. Losses at the gene ends were 3 bases for V and 2 bases for J; bases not matched to a gene: 7. This CDR3 contains 14 residues. Germline-derived CDR1 and CDR2 are DFQATT and SNEGSKA (reference sequence). The CDR3: CSARGDRRTYEQYF. The CDR3 DNA reads as TGCAGTGCTAGGGGGGACAGACGAACCTACGAGCAGTACTTC.

The chain combines TRBV6-1 with TRBJ1-1; the D gene is possibly TRBD1 (5 bases). With 4 bases removed from V and 7 bases from J, the gap between germline ends came to 10 bases. Germline V gives CDR1 MNHNS, CDR2 SASEGT. The CDR3 spans 12 residues. The CDR3, as DNA: TGTGCCAGCAGTGCTAGACAGAGTGAAGCTTTCTTT. The encoded protein is CASSARQSEAFF.

This clonotype was seen many times. The V call is TRBV20-1, the J call TRBJ1-5, with D possibly TRBD1 on 5 matching bases. V lost 1 base, J lost 4 bases, and 17 bases lay in between. This CDR3 contains 16 residues. Germline CDR1 is DFQATT and CDR2 is SNEGSKA (reference sequence). CDR3 sequence (DNA): TGCAGTGCTAGAGTCTCAGATGCGGGGGGTAATCAGCCCCAGCATTTT. Its translation: CSARVSDAGGNQPQHF.